A selection of T cell receptor beta chains follows, all from one sample in a study of regulatory and conventional T cells in RAG deficiency. The method was immunoSEQ multiplex PCR; TCRdb's version includes in-frame clones alone and lacks a portion of them. The table records under 45,000 clones, more than 75% of them present only once. The sample was also reused in another study, on regulatory T cells.

The sequenced material came from CD4+ effector T cells sorted from blood. All receptors derive from a human donor in good health. The CDR3 runs from the conserved cysteine through the conserved F or W. Fields, in order: V gene, clone size, J gene, D gene, CDR3 DNA, CDR3 protein. D genes are given only for firm matches. Clone size appears in some rows only: once, few, many, or a class for an expanded clone.

TRBV7-9,-,TRBJ2-5,-,TGTGCCAGCAGCCCCCAACGAGGCGGTGATCAAGAGACCCAGTACTTC,CASSPQRGGDQETQYF
TRBV18,-,TRBJ1-6,TRBD1,TGTGCCAGCTCACCACAAAGACAGGGGGATTCACCCCTCCACTTT,CASSPQRQGDSPLHF
TRBV5-1,-,TRBJ1-2,-,TGCGCCAGCAGCTTTTCCCCAGGGGCCACCTATGGCTACACCTTC,CASSFSPGATYGYTF
TRBV6-5,-,TRBJ1-2,-,TGTGCCAGCAGACCAACAGCCAACTATGGCTACACCTTC,CASRPTANYGYTF
TRBV11-3,-,TRBJ2-7,TRBD2,TGTGCCAGCAGCTTAGGCCGGGGGGGCCACGAGCAGTACTTC,CASSLGRGGHEQYF
TRBV9,few,TRBJ1-1,TRBD1,TGTGCCAGCAGCCAAACAGGGGAACGGTACACTGAAGCTTTCTTT,CASSQTGERYTEAFF
TRBV2,-,TRBJ2-5,TRBD1,TGTGCCAGCAGTGAAGGGACAGGTGCCCAGTACTTC,CASSEGTGAQYF
TRBV5-1,-,TRBJ1-4,-,TGCGCCAGCGCGAAGGGGGCAACTAATGAAAAACTGTTTTTT,CASAKGATNEKLFF
TRBV7-2,-,TRBJ2-7,TRBD2,TGTGCCAGCAGCTTACCGGGAGGATACTCCTACGAGCAGTACTTC,CASSLPGGYSYEQYF
TRBV6-5,-,TRBJ2-1,-,TGTGCCAGCAGTTCCCGAGCGGCCTTAAGGGGGTATGAGCAGTTCTTC,CASSSRAALRGYEQFF
TRBV6-5,-,TRBJ1-2,-,TGTGCCAGCAGTTACTCGGGGTCTAACTATGGCTACACCTTC,CASSYSGSNYGYTF
TRBV6-1,-,TRBJ1-1,-,TGTGCCAGCAGTGAATTTGGAGGGGAAACTGAAGCTTTCTTT,CASSEFGGETEAFF
TRBV5-1,-,TRBJ1-2,-,TGCGCCAGCAGCTCGCGGGAAAACTATGGCTACACCTTC,CASSSRENYGYTF
TRBV4-1,-,TRBJ1-4,TRBD1,TGCGCCAGCAGCCCAGGACAGGGGGCGCGAGGAACTAATGAAAAACTGTTTTTT,CASSPGQGARGTNEKLFF